This TCR beta chain was found in a study of PD-1 blockade in classical Hodgkin lymphoma. Every patient was affected by relapse after autologous stem cell transplantation, while exposure to brentuximab vedotin was not uniform. Remarks on this clone: A read error may account for a junction end that differs from germline.

The CDR3 has 13 residues. CDR1 and CDR2 from the germline V gene are SEHNR and FQNEAQ (reference sequence). Generated by immunoSEQ multiplex PCR, the TCRdb table keeps only in-frame clones and is missing some. The sample includes 30,000 to 35,000 clones, 82% seen only once; the top ten take around a third. The material was peripheral blood mononuclear cells (PBMCs), obtained at baseline. The rearrangement uses TRBV7-9 and TRBJ2-7; 7 bases are shared with TRBD1. This TCR was recovered from a human donor with classical Hodgkin lymphoma. The CDR3 sequence: CASSSVLNRGSSF. CDR3 nucleotides: TGTGCCAGCAGCTCCGTTCTCAACAGGGGAAGTAGCTTC.